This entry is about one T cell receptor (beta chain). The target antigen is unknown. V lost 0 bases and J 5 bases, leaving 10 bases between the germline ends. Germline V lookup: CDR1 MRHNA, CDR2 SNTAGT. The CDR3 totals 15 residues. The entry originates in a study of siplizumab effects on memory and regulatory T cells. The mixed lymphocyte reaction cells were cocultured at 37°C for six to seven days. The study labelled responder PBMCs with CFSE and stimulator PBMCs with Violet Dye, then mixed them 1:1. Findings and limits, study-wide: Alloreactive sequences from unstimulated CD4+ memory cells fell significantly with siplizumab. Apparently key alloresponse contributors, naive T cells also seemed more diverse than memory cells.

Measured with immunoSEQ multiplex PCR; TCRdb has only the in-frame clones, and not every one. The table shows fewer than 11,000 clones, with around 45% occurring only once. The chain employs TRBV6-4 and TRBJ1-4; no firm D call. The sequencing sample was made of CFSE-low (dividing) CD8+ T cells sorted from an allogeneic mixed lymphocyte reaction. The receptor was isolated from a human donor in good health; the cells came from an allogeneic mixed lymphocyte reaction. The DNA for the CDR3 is TGTGCCAGCAGTGACTCTCTTGGGTTAAATGAAAAACTGTTTTTT. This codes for CASSDSLGLNEKLFF.